The 32 T cell receptor beta chains listed next were all sequenced from one sample in a study of T cell responses to AZD1222 COVID-19 vaccine. The table came from immunoSEQ multiplex PCR; TCRdb's copy has only in-frame clones and leaves some out. This sample has 80,000 to 130,000 clones, with about 88% found just once. This specimen was peripheral blood, taken on day 0 of AZD1222 vaccination. The receptors shown here come from an adult in good health.

The chain recombines TRBV7-6 with TRBJ2-1; the match to TRBD2 covers 7 bases. V gave up 6 bases and J gave up 0 bases; unmatched junction bases: 14. Germline V gene lookup returns CDR1 SGHVS and CDR2 FNYEAQ. The CDR3 sequence is 18 residues long. In nucleotides, the CDR3 is TGTGCCAGCAGTTTCCCCCCTAGCGGAGGTAGCTCCTACAATGAGCAGTTCTTC. Translation: CASSFPPSGGSSYNEQFF. The variable domain in full, with the rest retrieved from reference TRBV7-6 and TRBJ2-1, is GAGVSQSPRYKVTKRGQDVALRCDPISGHVSLYWYRQALGQGPEFLTYFNYEAQQDKSGLPNDRFSAERPEGSISTLTIQRTEQRDSAMYRCASSFPPSGGSSYNEQFFGPGTRLTVL.

In this sample, this clone turned up once. J is TRBJ2-7 and V is TRBV11-1, with TRBD1 identical over 7 bases. CDR1 is SGHAT and CDR2 is FQDESV in the germline V gene (reference sequence). The CDR3 has 15 amino acids. The V gene end was trimmed by 5 bases and the J gene end by 0 bases; junction bases not matched to a gene: 7. In nucleotides, the CDR3 is TGTGCCAGCAGCCTCCGGGACAGCCCCTCCTACGAGCAGTACTTC. Translation: CASSLRDSPSYEQYF.

The chain employs TRBV6-6 and TRBJ1-2; D is unclear. V shed 0 bases and J shed 6 bases, with 5 bases lying between them. This CDR3 comprises 12 residues. Germline CDR1 MNHNY, CDR2 SVGAGI (reference sequence). CDR3 in amino acids: CASSYSSNGYTF. CDR3 coding DNA: TGTGCCAGCAGTTACTCCTCAAATGGCTACACCTTC.

The genes are TRBV2 and TRBJ1-5; no clear D gene. Germline-derived CDR1 and CDR2 are SNHLY and FYNNEI. Trimming pared 6 bases from V and 4 bases from J, leaving 7 bases between. The CDR3 sequence is 12 residues long. CDR3 sequence: CASSRPNQPQHF. CDR3 DNA: TGTGCCAGCAGCAGACCGAATCAGCCCCAGCATTTT.

A note on this clone: At the DNA level, this CDR3 is encoded by other sequences in the same sample as well. V and J are TRBV5-4 and TRBJ2-1; 12 bases map to TRBD2. The CDR3 extends over 16 amino acids. The germline CDR1 and CDR2 sequences are SGHNT and YYREEE (reference sequence). The V gene end was trimmed by 0 bases and the J gene end by 4 bases; junction bases not matched to a gene: 2. The DNA for the CDR3 is TGTGCCAGCAGCTTGGGCGGGACTAGCGGGTACAATGAGCAGTTCTTC. It specifies CASSLGGTSGYNEQFF.

V usage is TRBV28 and J usage is TRBJ2-1, with D tentatively TRBD2 (5 bases). The CDR3 loop spans 14 amino acids. V lost 6 bases and J lost 2, with 11 bases in between. CDR1 MDHEN and CDR2 SYDVKM come from the germline V gene. The CDR3 region has the DNA TGTGCCAGCAGCCCCGGGGTGACCTACAATGAGCAGTTCTTC. It codes for CASSPGVTYNEQFF.

This chain uses TRBV11-2 with TRBJ2-7; a possible D gene is TRBD1 (5 bases). The germline CDR1 and CDR2 sequences are SGHAT and FQNNGV. CDR3 length: 14 amino acids. Trimming took off 3 bases at V and 0 bases at J, with 9 bases between the two ends. CDR3 sequence: CASSFTDSSYEQYF. For the CDR3, the DNA is TGTGCCAGCAGCTTTACCGACAGCTCCTACGAGCAGTACTTC.

CDR3 amino acids: CASSQRGPYGYTF. CDR3 sequence (DNA): TGTGCCAGCAGCCAAAGGGGTCCCTATGGCTACACCTTC. This sequence joins TRBV14 and TRBJ1-2; D is possibly TRBD1 (5 bases). V lost 2 bases, J lost 4 bases, and 8 bases lay in between. Germline-derived CDR1 and CDR2 are SGHDN and FVKESK. The CDR3 runs to 13 residues.

The chain couples TRBV19 to TRBJ2-1; TRBD2 matches 13 bases. CDR1 is LNHDA, CDR2 SQIVND, per germline (reference sequence). With V trimmed by 5 bases and J by 3 bases, 4 bases remained unmatched. This CDR3 comprises 16 residues. CDR3 amino acids: CASSGWTSGSYNEQFF. The CDR3 region has the DNA TGTGCCAGTAGTGGGTGGACTAGCGGGAGCTACAATGAGCAGTTCTTC. The full variable domain, with the rest looked up from reference TRBV19 and TRBJ2-1, is DGGITQSPKYLFRKEGQNVTLSCEQNLNHDAMYWYRQDPGQGLRLIYYSQIVNDFQKGDIAEGYSVSREKKESFPLTVTSAQKNPTAFYLCASSGWTSGSYNEQFFGPGTRLTVL.

The CDR3 reads CAISPGQRPGNTIYF. The CDR3 DNA sequence: TGTGCCATCAGCCCGGGTCAGAGGCCTGGAAACACCATATATTTT. The J gene is TRBJ1-3, the V gene TRBV10-3; unclear D gene. The germline V and J ends were trimmed by 6 bases and 2 bases, with 14 bases remaining between them. This CDR3 is built from 15 residues. In germline, CDR1 is ENHRY, CDR2 SYGVKD.

The sample holds a few counts of this clone. For the CDR3, the DNA is TGTGCCAGCAGCCCCGGACAGGGGAGGACCTACGAGCAGTACTTC. It encodes CASSPGQGRTYEQYF. The V and J genes are TRBV11-3 and TRBJ2-7, with 9 bases that match TRBD1. V dropped 5 bases and J dropped 2; count of bases not matched to a gene: 7. The CDR3 covers 15 residues. Germline V gene lookup returns CDR1 SGHNT and CDR2 YENEEA.

The chain carries TRBV12-2 and TRBJ2-3; TRBD2 is the table's D call, not checked against the DNA. TRBV12-2 represents a pseudogene. The CDR3 covers 19 residues. CDR3 coding DNA: TGTGCAAGTCGTCCGATCATTATAGACTTAGCGGGAGTGGGGAATACGCAGTATTTT. It codes for CASRPIIIDLAGVGNTQYF.

This clone was counted a single time. This chain joins TRBV5-4 and TRBJ1-5; no clear D gene. The CDR3 has 12 residues. Trimming removed 5 bases from V and 7 bases from J, with 10 bases in between. Per the germline V gene, CDR1 is SGHNT and CDR2 is YYREEE (reference sequence). The CDR3, as DNA: TGTGCCAGCAGTTATGACGCCCAGCCCCAGCATTTT. The encoded protein is CASSYDAQPQHF. Combining the CDR3 with reference TRBV5-4 and TRBJ1-5 gives the whole variable domain ETGVTQSPTHLIKTRGQQVTLRCSSQSGHNTVSWYQQALGQGPQFIFQYYREEENGRGNFPPRFSGLQFPNYSSELNVNALELDDSALYLCASSYDAQPQHFGDGTRLSIL.

Only a few counts were recorded for this clone. The CDR3: CASSPQEIGTGGYEQYF. Here the CDR3 DNA reads TGTGCCAGCTCACCACAGGAAATCGGGACAGGAGGATACGAGCAGTACTTC. The V call is TRBV18, the J call TRBJ2-7; TRBD1 matches 8 bases. The length of the CDR3 is 17 residues. The germline V gene has CDR1 KGHSH and CDR2 LQKENI. With V trimmed by 1 base and J by 4 bases, 12 bases remained unmatched.

This chain links TRBV9 with TRBJ2-1, with no clear D. V lost 0 bases and J 7 bases, leaving 14 bases between the germline ends. This CDR3 is 15 amino acids long. CDR1 is SGDLS and CDR2 is YYNGEE in the germline V gene. CDR3 DNA sequence: TGTGCCAGCAGCGTAGCTTCCTCCACGCGGAATGAGCAGTTCTTC. Its protein product is CASSVASSTRNEQFF.

J is TRBJ1-2 and V is TRBV7-9, with a weak D call TRBD1 (5 bases). V dropped 7 bases and J dropped 0 bases, with 15 bases sitting between them. Germline loops: CDR1 SEHNR, CDR2 FQNEAQ (reference sequence). CDR3 size: 15 residues. The CDR3 nucleotides are TGTGCCAGCACCGGGGACCGCCAGTCTAACTATGGCTACACCTTC. Protein: CASTGDRQSNYGYTF.

J is TRBJ1-1 and V is TRBV29-1; 8 bases line up with TRBD1. CDR3 length: 13 residues. Looked up from germline, CDR1 is SQVTM and CDR2 is ANQGSEA. With V trimmed by 7 bases and J by 2 bases, 6 bases remained unmatched. The CDR3 DNA follows: TGCAGCGGTGGGGGACAGGCAAACACTGAAGCTTTCTTT. Protein: CSGGGQANTEAFF.

The chain links TRBV6-5 to TRBJ1-2, with TRBD1 matching over 7 bases. V dropped 8 bases and J dropped 4; count of bases not matched to a gene: 13. CDR3 length: 15 amino acids. Germline CDR1 MNHEY, CDR2 SVGAGI. The CDR3 region is CASRDSVSFSYGYTF. In DNA, the CDR3 is TGTGCCAGCCGGGACAGCGTCAGTTTTAGCTATGGCTACACCTTC.

As regards this clone: This sample includes further DNA sequences coding for the same CDR3. The chain couples TRBV5-1 to TRBJ1-4; D not resolved. CDR1 SGHRS and CDR2 YFSETQ come from the germline V gene. V gave up 3 bases and J gave up 0 bases, with 9 bases separating them. The CDR3 contains 15 residues. CDR3 sequence: CASSSEGSTNEKLFF. The CDR3 DNA reads as TGCGCCAGCAGCTCCGAAGGCTCAACTAATGAAAAACTGTTTTTT.

The genes are TRBV6-5 and TRBJ1-2; TRBD1 is a possible D gene (5 bases). The CDR3 extends over 13 amino acids. V was pared by 7 bases and J by 3 bases, with 12 bases between. The V gene's germline CDR1 is MNHEY and CDR2 SVGAGI. The CDR3 DNA follows: TGTGCCAGCACCTACGACAGCTACTATGGCTACACCTTC. This codes for CASTYDSYYGYTF.

The V gene is TRBV2, the J gene TRBJ2-2; tentative D call: TRBD1 (6 bases). Trimming cost V 6 bases and J 2 bases, with 13 bases left between them. This CDR3 comprises 15 residues. Germline V CDR1 and CDR2: SNHLY, FYNNEI. As DNA, the CDR3 is TGTGCCAGCAGAATAGACAGGTTCAACACCGGGGAGCTGTTTTTT. The encoded protein is CASRIDRFNTGELFF.

This chain links TRBV3-1 (or the pseudogene TRBV3-2) with TRBJ1-2, with D unresolved. The CDR3 is 15 residues long. In germline, CDR1 is LGHDT, CDR2 YNNKEL (reference sequence). Trimming removed 0 bases at V and 3 bases at J, with 11 bases between. The CDR3 sequence: CASSQDLGGYYGYTF. DNA for the CDR3: TGTGCCAGCAGCCAAGATTTGGGAGGCTACTATGGCTACACCTTC.

The genes are TRBV27 and TRBJ1-3; D may be TRBD1 (6 bases). CDR1 MNHEY and CDR2 SMNVEV come from the germline V gene (reference sequence). The CDR3 is 17 residues long. V was shortened by 0 bases and J by 0 bases, with 12 bases between the two germline ends. The CDR3 DNA reads TGTGCCAGCAGTTTATCGAAGGACAGCCTCTCTGGAAACACCATATATTTT. Translating gives CASSLSKDSLSGNTIYF.

This chain links TRBV24-1 with TRBJ2-1, with TRBD2 as a possible D gene (7 bases). The CDR3 length is 16 residues. The V end was cut by 3 bases, the J end by 4 bases, with 15 bases between. Germline lookup yields CDR1 KGHDR and CDR2 SFDVKD. The CDR3 is CATSDTRGGAYNEQFF. The CDR3 bases are TGTGCCACCAGTGATACGAGGGGGGGCGCTTACAATGAGCAGTTCTTC.

The chain combines TRBV5-1 with TRBJ1-3, with 8 bases matching TRBD1. Germline CDR1 reads SGHRS; CDR2 reads YFSETQ. CDR3 length: 16 residues. The V segment lost 2 bases and the J segment 1 base; nucleotides outside the gene matches: 5. CDR3 in amino acids: CASSLNGQGSGNTIYF. Written as DNA, the CDR3 is TGCGCCAGCAGCTTAAACGGACAGGGTTCTGGAAACACCATATATTTT.

The V and J genes are TRBV3-1 (or the pseudogene TRBV3-2) and TRBJ2-6; D is unclear. The CDR3 has 17 residues. CDR1 and CDR2 (germline): LGHDT, YNNKEL (reference sequence). The V and J ends lost 3 bases and 0 bases respectively, with 12 bases between them. CDR3 residues: CASSQGSQASGANVLTF. The CDR3 coding sequence is TGTGCCAGCAGCCAGGGTTCGCAGGCCTCTGGGGCCAACGTCCTGACTTTC.

V is TRBV2 and J is TRBJ1-5; TRBD1 might be the D (5 bases). Trimming took 2 bases from V and 1 from J, leaving 12 bases between them. This CDR3 comprises 16 residues. Germline CDR1 reads SNHLY; CDR2 reads FYNNEI. The DNA for the CDR3 is TGTGCCAGCAGTGAATTGGCAGGGACCAGCAATCAGCCCCAGCATTTT. Translation: CASSELAGTSNQPQHF.

The count of this clone is one. The chain employs TRBV5-1 and TRBJ1-2; D is uncertain. Trimming shortened V by 4 bases and J by 8 bases, and 12 bases separated the two germline ends. This CDR3 comprises 12 residues. Germline CDR1 is SGHRS and CDR2 is YFSETQ. The CDR3 coding sequence is TGCGCCAGCAGCCTTCGACCCGGCGGCTACACCTTC. Its protein is CASSLRPGGYTF.

This sequence joins TRBV19 and TRBJ2-1; 7 bases match TRBD2. The CDR3 is 14 amino acids. Germline V CDR1 and CDR2: LNHDA, SQIVND (reference sequence). The V segment lost 6 bases and the J segment 0 bases; nucleotides outside the gene matches: 2. The CDR3 DNA sequence: TGTGCCAGTAGCGGCGGGAGCTCCTACAATGAGCAGTTCTTC. This translates into CASSGGSSYNEQFF.

This chain links TRBV25-1 with TRBJ2-3; TRBD1 is a possible D gene (6 bases). This CDR3 contains 14 residues. Trimming took 3 bases from V and 2 from J, leaving 9 bases between them. Germline V gene lookup returns CDR1 MGHDK and CDR2 SYGVNS. The CDR3 is CASSDGQHTDTQYF. The DNA for the CDR3 is TGTGCCAGCAGTGACGGACAGCACACAGATACGCAGTATTTT.

The chain links TRBV6-5 to TRBJ2-7; no definite D call. Germline CDR1 reads MNHEY; CDR2 reads SVGAGI. The CDR3 is made up of 13 amino acids. The V and J ends lost 6 bases and 3 bases respectively, with 12 bases between them. CDR3 amino acids: CASRKTIDYEQYF. CDR3 sequence (DNA): TGTGCCAGCAGAAAGACAATAGACTACGAGCAGTACTTC.

With regard to this clone: The same CDR3 is also encoded by other DNA sequences in this sample. The chain uses TRBV11-3 and TRBJ1-6; D may be TRBD1 (5 bases). The CDR3 loop spans 14 amino acids. The V gene's germline CDR1 is SGHNT and CDR2 YENEEA. The germline V and J ends were trimmed by 1 base and 6 bases, with 7 bases remaining between them. In nucleotides, the CDR3 is TGTGCCAGCAGCTTAGCGGGGGGTAATTCACCCCTCCACTTT. Residues: CASSLAGGNSPLHF.